These T cell receptor beta chains were read from a single sample in a study of T cell changes during pregnancy in multiple sclerosis. TCRdb's copy holds only in-frame clones and misses some; the assay was immunoSEQ multiplex PCR. The table has roughly 64,000 clones, roughly 96% seen once. The sequencing used CD8+ T cells from peripheral blood mononuclear cells, collected after pregnancy. These receptors originate from a female donor with multiple sclerosis, enrolled in a pregnancy study. The CDR3 runs from the conserved cysteine through the conserved F or W. The D gene is left open where the match is weak.

d_call	j_call	v_call	cdr3_nt	cdr3_aa
NA	TRBJ2-2	TRBV27	TGTGCCAGCTCCTCGGGACTTAACACCGGGGAGCTGTTTTTT	CASSSGLNTGELFF
NA	TRBJ2-7	TRBV2	TGTGCCAGCAGTGAGTGGCAGGGTGGAACATACGAGCAGTACTTC	CASSEWQGGTYEQYF
NA	TRBJ1-2	TRBV27	TGTGCCAGCAGTCTTGGGGGGGGCTTCCACTATGGCTACACCTTC	CASSLGGGFHYGYTF
TRBD1	TRBJ2-7	TRBV2	TGTGCCAGCAGGGTCATCCCGGGACAGGGGGCGGAAGAGCAGTACTTC	CASRVIPGQGAEEQYF
TRBD1	TRBJ2-7	TRBV10-3	TGTGCCATCCGGGAGCAGGGGGCCTCCTACGAGCAGTACTTC	CAIREQGASYEQYF
TRBD2	TRBJ2-1	TRBV6-4	TGTGCCAGCAGTGGACTAGCCCCGAGCTCCTACAATGAGCAGTTCTTC	CASSGLAPSSYNEQFF
TRBD2	TRBJ2-1	TRBV19	TGTGCCAGTAGTATCGAGCCCGGGACTAGTCTATCCCATGAGCAGTTCTTC	CASSIEPGTSLSHEQFF
TRBD2	TRBJ2-4	TRBV5-1	TGCGCCAGCAGCTTTGGACTAGGAGAAAACATTCAGTACTTC	CASSFGLGENIQYF
NA	TRBJ2-2	TRBV21-1	TGTGCCAGCAGCAAAGAGGGCAGGGCGGACACCGGGGAGCTGTTTTTT	CASSKEGRADTGELFF
NA	TRBJ2-7	TRBV7-9	TGTGCCAGCAGCTCTGGAGGTCCGACCTACGAGCAGTACTTC	CASSSGGPTYEQYF
NA	TRBJ1-1	TRBV6-1	TGTGCCAGCAGTGCAGTGAGAGGGGCTTTCTTT	CASSAVRGAFF
NA	TRBJ1-2	TRBV7-9	TGTGCCAGCAGCCCCCGGGACACCTATGGCTACACCTTC	CASSPRDTYGYTF
TRBD2	TRBJ2-1	TRBV29-1	TGCAGCGTTTCTAGCGGGAGCTCCTACAATGAGCAGTTCTTC	CSVSSGSSYNEQFF
NA	TRBJ1-3	TRBV5-6	TGTGCCAGCAGCTTGGGCAGCTCTGGAAACACCATATATTTT	CASSLGSSGNTIYF
NA	TRBJ2-7	TRBV28	TGTGCCAGCAGAGTGGGGGGAGATGGGGCCTCATACGAGCAGTACTTC	CASRVGGDGASYEQYF